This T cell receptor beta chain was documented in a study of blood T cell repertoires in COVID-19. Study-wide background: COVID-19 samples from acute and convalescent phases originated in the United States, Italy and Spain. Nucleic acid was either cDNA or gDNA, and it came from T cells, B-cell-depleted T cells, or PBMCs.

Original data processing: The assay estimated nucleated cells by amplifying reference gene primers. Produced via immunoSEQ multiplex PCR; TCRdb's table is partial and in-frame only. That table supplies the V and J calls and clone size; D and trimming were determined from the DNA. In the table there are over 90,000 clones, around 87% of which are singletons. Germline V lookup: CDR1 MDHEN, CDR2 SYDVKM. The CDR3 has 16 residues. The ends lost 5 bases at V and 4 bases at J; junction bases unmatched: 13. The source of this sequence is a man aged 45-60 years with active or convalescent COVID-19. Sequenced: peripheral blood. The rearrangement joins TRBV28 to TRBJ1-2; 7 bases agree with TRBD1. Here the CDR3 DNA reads TGTGCCAGCAGTCCCCCCGGAGGGGGCGAGATCTATGGCTACACCTTC. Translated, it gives CASSPPGGGEIYGYTF.